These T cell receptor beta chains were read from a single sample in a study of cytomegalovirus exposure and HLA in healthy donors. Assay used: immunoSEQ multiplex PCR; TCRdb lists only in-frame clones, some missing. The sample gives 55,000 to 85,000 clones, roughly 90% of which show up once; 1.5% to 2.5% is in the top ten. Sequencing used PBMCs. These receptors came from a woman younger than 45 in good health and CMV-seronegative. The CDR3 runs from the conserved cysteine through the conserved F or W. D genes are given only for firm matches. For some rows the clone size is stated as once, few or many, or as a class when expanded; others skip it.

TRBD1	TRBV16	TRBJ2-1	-	TGTGCCAGCAGCCACGCCGGGACAGGTTCCTACAATGAGCAGTTCTTC	CASSHAGTGSYNEQFF
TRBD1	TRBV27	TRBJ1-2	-	TGTGCCAGCAGACGACAGGGCCTGGCGGTCTATGGCTACACCTTC	CASRRQGLAVYGYTF
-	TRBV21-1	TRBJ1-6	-	TGTGCCAGCAGCAAAGAAGGGACCCGGGGACAGGGAGGTTCACCCCTCCACTTT	CASSKEGTRGQGGSPLHF
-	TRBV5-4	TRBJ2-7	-	TGTGCCAGCAGGGAGCCCGGAGGGGAGCAGTACTTC	CASREPGGEQYF
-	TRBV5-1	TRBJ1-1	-	TGCGCCAGCAGCAACGGGGGGGGGAACACTGAAGCTTTCTTT	CASSNGGGNTEAFF
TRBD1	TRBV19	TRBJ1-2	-	TGTGCCAGTAGACCATCCGACAGGGGGCGCAGCTATGGCTACACCTTC	CASRPSDRGRSYGYTF
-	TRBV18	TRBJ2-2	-	TGTGCCAGCTCACCGTCAACAAACACCGGGGAGCTGTTTTTT	CASSPSTNTGELFF
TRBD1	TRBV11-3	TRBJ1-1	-	TGTGCCAGCAGCTTAAGACAGGGATGGGCTTTCTTT	CASSLRQGWAFF
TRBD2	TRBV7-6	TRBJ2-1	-	TGTGCCAGCAGCTTAAGACTAGCGGGAGAGATCAATGAGCAGTTCTTC	CASSLRLAGEINEQFF
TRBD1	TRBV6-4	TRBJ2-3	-	TGTGCCAGCAGCCGGGACAGGGGGTCGGATACGCAGTATTTT	CASSRDRGSDTQYF
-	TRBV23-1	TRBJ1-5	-	TGCGCCAGCAGTCCTCAGCCGAAGGGAGATAGCAATCAGCCCCAGCATTTT	CASSPQPKGDSNQPQHF
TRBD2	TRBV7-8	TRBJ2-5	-	TGTGCCAGCAGCTTGCGGGGGGCTAAGGCCCAGTACTTC	CASSLRGAKAQYF
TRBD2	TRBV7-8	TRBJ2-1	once	TGTGCCAGCAGCTCACAAGGGACTAGCTCCTACAATGAGCAGTTCTTC	CASSSQGTSSYNEQFF
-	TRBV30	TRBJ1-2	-	TGTGCCTCCTCAACGGCCGGGGACTATGGCTACACCTTC	CASSTAGDYGYTF
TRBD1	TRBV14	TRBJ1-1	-	TGTGCCAGCAGCCTGGGTTGGCAGGGGGGCACTGAAGCCTTCTTT	CASSLGWQGGTEAFF
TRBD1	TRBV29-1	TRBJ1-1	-	TGCAGCGCCCGACAGGGGGCTCGGAAAACTGAAGCTTTCTTT	CSARQGARKTEAFF
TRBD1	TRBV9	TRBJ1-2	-	TGTGCCAGCAGCGTAGCTACGGGACAGGGGACAGATGGCTACACCTTC	CASSVATGQGTDGYTF
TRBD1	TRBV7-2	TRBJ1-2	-	TGTGCCAGCAGCCTGACCGGACAGGGCCAGGGCTACACCTTC	CASSLTGQGQGYTF
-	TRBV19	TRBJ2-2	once	TGTGCCAGTAGTGTGACGGGAGTGCACACCGGGGAGCTGTTTTTT	CASSVTGVHTGELFF
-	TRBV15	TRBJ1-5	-	TGTGCCACCAGCCCCGGGGGGAGTCAGCCCCAGCATTTT	CATSPGGSQPQHF
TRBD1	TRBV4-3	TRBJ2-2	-	TGCGCCAGCAGCCCAGGGACAGGGGGCGCGAACACCGGGGAGCTGTTTTTT	CASSPGTGGANTGELFF
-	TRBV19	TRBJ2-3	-	TGTGCCAGTACTCCGGGAGTGACAGATACGCAGTATTTT	CASTPGVTDTQYF
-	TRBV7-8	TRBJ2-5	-	TGTGCCAGCAGCCTGGGCCAGGAGACCCAGTACTTC	CASSLGQETQYF
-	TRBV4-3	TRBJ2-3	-	TGCGCCAGCAGCCCTCGACTTGTGGATGCGCAGTATTTT	CASSPRLVDAQYF
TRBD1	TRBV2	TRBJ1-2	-	TGTGCCAGCAGTAGACAGGGCCCTAACTATGGCTACACCTTC	CASSRQGPNYGYTF
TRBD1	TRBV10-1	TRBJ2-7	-	TGCGCCATATCGGGACAGGGAATCTACGAGCAGTACTTC	CAISGQGIYEQYF
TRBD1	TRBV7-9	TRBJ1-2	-	TGTGCCAGCAGCTTAGTGGCAGGGGGCCTTGGCTACACCTTC	CASSLVAGGLGYTF
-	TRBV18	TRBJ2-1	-	TGTGCCAGCTCACCTCTAGGAGGAGTAGACAATGAGCAGTTCTTC	CASSPLGGVDNEQFF
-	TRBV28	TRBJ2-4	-	TGTGCCAGCAGCCGTCAGGTCCTTTTTGGCAAAAACATTCAGTACTTC	CASSRQVLFGKNIQYF
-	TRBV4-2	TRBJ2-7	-	TGTGCCAGCAGCCAAGAAGATAGTAGATCTTACGAGCAGTACTTC	CASSQEDSRSYEQYF
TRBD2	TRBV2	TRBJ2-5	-	TGTGCCAGCAGTGAAGACCCAACTAGCGGGAGGCTTCAAGAGACCCAGTACTTC	CASSEDPTSGRLQETQYF
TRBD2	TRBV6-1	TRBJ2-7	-	TGTGCCAGCAGTGTCCTTAGCGGGAGTTCCTACGAGCAGTACTTC	CASSVLSGSSYEQYF
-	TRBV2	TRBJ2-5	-	TGTGCCAGCAGTTCAGTGACAAAAGAGACCCAGTACTTC	CASSSVTKETQYF
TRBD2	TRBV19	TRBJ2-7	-	TGTGCCAGTAGTGTAGCGGGGGGTGCCTCTGACAAGCAGTACTTC	CASSVAGGASDKQYF
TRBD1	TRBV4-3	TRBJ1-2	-	TGCGCCAGCAGCCAACGGGACAGATACAACTATGGCTACACCTTC	CASSQRDRYNYGYTF